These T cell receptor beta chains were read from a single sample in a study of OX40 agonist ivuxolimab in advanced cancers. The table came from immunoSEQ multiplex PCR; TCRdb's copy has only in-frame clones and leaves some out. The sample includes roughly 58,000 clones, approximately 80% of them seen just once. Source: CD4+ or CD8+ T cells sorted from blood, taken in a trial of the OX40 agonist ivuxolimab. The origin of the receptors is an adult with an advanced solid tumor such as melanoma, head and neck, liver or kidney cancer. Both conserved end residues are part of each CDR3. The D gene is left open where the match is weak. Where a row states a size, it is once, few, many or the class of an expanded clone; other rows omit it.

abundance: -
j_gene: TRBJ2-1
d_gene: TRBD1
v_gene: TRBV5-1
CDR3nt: TGCGCCAGCAGCTTGTCGACAGGGGACAATGAGCAGTTCTTC
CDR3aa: CASSLSTGDNEQFF

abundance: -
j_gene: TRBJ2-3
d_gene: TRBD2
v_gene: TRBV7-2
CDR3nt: TGTGCCAGCAGCATCCGCGCGGCTAGCGGGGGGGGGTTTACAGATACGCAGTATTTT
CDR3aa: CASSIRAASGGGFTDTQYF

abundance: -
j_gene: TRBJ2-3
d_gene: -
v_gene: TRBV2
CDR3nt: TGTGCCAGCAGAGAGAGGGGGGATACGCAGTATTTT
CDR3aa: CASRERGDTQYF

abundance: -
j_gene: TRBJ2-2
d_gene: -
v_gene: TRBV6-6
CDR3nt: TGTGCCAGCAAGCAGGCGGCGGGCACCGGGGAGCTGTTTTTT
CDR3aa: CASKQAAGTGELFF

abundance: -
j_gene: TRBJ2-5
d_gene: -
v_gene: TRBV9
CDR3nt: TGTGCCAGCAGCCCCCCCGTCCACCTGGGGGAGACCCAGTACTTC
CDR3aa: CASSPPVHLGETQYF

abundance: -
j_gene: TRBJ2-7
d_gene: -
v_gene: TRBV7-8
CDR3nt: TGTGCCAGCAGCTTAGGGGCCCGTGGCTCCTACGAGCAGTACTTC
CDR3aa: CASSLGARGSYEQYF

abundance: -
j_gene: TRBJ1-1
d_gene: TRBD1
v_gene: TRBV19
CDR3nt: TGTGCCAGCCGGGACAGGGGGCGTCGGAACACTGAAGCTTTCTTT
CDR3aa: CASRDRGRRNTEAFF

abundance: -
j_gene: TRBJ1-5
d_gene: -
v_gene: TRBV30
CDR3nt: TGTGCCTGGAGTGTAGCAGGGCGTCAGCCCCAGCATTTT
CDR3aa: CAWSVAGRQPQHF

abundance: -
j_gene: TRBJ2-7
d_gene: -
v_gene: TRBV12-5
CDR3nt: TGTGCTAGTGGTTTGGTACAGGGCAGAACCTACGAGCAGTACTTC
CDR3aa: CASGLVQGRTYEQYF

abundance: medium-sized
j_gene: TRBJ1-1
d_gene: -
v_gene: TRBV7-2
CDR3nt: TGTGCCAGCAGCTTAGACAGGGCCCTCACTGAAGCTTTCTTT
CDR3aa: CASSLDRALTEAFF